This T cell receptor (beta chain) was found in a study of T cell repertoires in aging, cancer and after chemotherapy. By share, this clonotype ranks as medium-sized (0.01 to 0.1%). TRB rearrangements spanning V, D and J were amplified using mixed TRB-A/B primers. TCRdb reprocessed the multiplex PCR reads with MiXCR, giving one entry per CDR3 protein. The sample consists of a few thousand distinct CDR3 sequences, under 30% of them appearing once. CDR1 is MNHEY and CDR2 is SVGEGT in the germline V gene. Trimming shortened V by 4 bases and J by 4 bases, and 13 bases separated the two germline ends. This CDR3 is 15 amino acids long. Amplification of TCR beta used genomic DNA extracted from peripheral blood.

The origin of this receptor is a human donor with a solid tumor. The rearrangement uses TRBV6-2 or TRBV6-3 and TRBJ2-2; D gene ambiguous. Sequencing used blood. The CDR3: CASSFATRTTGELFF. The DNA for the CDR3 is TGTGCCAGCAGTTTCGCAACAAGGACCACCGGGGAGCTGTTTTTT.